These 29 T cell receptor beta chains came from one sample sequenced in a study of T cell repertoires in cytomegalovirus infection. MiXCR was run by TCRdb on the reads, yielding one entry per CDR3 protein. Of 200,000 or so distinct CDR3 sequences detected, 30% to 45% appear once; the ten largest clones hold roughly three fifths. Their antigens remain unidentified. Material: CD8+ T cells from cultured PBMCs, obtained from culture after CMV antigen stimulation. These receptors came from a human donor in good health (CMV status not recorded). Some clones in this sample may be carry-over from other donors' samples.

The genes are TRBV27 and TRBJ1-5; D unclear. V gave up 8 bases and J gave up 0 bases, with 8 bases separating them. CDR3 length: 13 amino acids. Germline values: CDR1 MNHEY, CDR2 SMNVEV (reference sequence). The CDR3 DNA reads as TGTGCCAGCGGTGAATATAGCAATCAGCCCCAGCATTTT. It yields the protein CASGEYSNQPQHF.

This clonotype has only one observation. The J gene is TRBJ2-7, the V gene TRBV20-1; D gene uncertain. Germline V gene sequence: CDR1 DFQATT, CDR2 SNEGSKA (reference sequence). V lost 0 bases to trimming and J lost 0 bases, with 6 bases between them. The CDR3 loop spans 13 amino acids. Here the CDR3 DNA reads TGCAGTGCTAGAGATAGGCACTCCTACGAGCAGTACTTC. It yields the protein CSARDRHSYEQYF.

The chain has TRBV7-2 and TRBJ2-7; D ambiguous. Trimming pared 5 bases from V and 0 bases from J, leaving 17 bases between. CDR1 is SGHTA and CDR2 is FQGNSA in the germline V gene. The CDR3 loop spans 16 amino acids. The DNA for the CDR3 is TGTGCCAGCAGCCCTGCGAGAGGCCAACTCTCCTACGAGCAGTACTTC. This codes for CASSPARGQLSYEQYF.

The chain joins TRBV7-9 to TRBJ2-1; TRBD2 matches 9 bases. CDR3 length equals 16 residues. Looked up from germline, CDR1 is SEHNR and CDR2 is FQNEAQ (reference sequence). The V and J ends lost 5 bases and 6 bases, in that order; junction bases with no gene match: 11. In DNA, the CDR3 is TGTGCCAGCAGCAGTCCAGTTGCGGGGGGGTTCAATGAGCAGTTCTTC. Protein product: CASSSPVAGGFNEQFF.

V is TRBV27 and J is TRBJ1-4, with no clear D. CDR3 length: 15 residues. Germline CDR1 reads MNHEY; CDR2 reads SMNVEV (reference sequence). Trimming left V 6 bases short and J 2 bases short, with 13 bases between. The CDR3: CASSLGAGTNEKLFF. The CDR3 DNA sequence: TGTGCCAGCAGCCTGGGTGCTGGTACTAATGAAAAACTGTTTTTT.

This clonotype appeared once. This rearrangement joins TRBV7-4 to TRBJ2-5; D perhaps matches TRBD2 (6 bases). Germline-derived CDR1 and CDR2 are SGHVT and SQSDAQ. V was cut by 3 bases and J by 3 bases, with 11 bases left in between. This CDR3 contains 14 residues. CDR3 sequence: CASSFPGVKETQYF. The CDR3 nucleotides are TGTGCCAGCAGCTTTCCGGGGGTAAAAGAGACCCAGTACTTC.

This clonotype has only a few counts. This sequence joins TRBV7-3 and TRBJ2-5, with 8 bases aligning to TRBD2. Germline trimming cut 5 bases from V and 1 base from J; bases unmatched to any gene: 9. Per germline, CDR1 SGHTA and CDR2 FQGTGA. The CDR3 contains 16 residues. The CDR3 nucleotides read TGTGCCAGCAGCCCGTGGGCTAGCGGGCGCCAAGAGACCCAGTACTTC. Translating it yields CASSPWASGRQETQYF.

This chain uses TRBV5-6 with TRBJ2-1, with D hard to call. CDR3 length equals 13 residues. Germline V CDR1 and CDR2: SGHDT, YYEEEE. Trimming removed 6 bases from V and 10 bases from J, with 17 bases in between. CDR3 bases: TGTGCCAGCATTCTGGCCTCACGCAGGGAGCAGTTCTTC. Translation: CASILASRREQFF.

In this sample, this clonotype turned up a few times. The CDR3 here is CASSQTKTGNTEAFF. The CDR3 DNA reads TGTGCCAGCAGTCAAACTAAAACAGGGAACACTGAAGCTTTCTTT. This sequence joins TRBV7-6 and TRBJ1-1; possible D gene TRBD1, 5 bases. The CDR3 totals 15 residues. Germline CDR1 SGHVS, CDR2 FNYEAQ. V was shortened by 6 bases and J by 1 base, with 15 bases between the two germline ends.

This clonotype was detected only a few times. The CDR3: CASSQTGGTNYGYTF. The CDR3 DNA reads TGTGCCAGCAGCCAAACAGGGGGGACTAACTATGGCTACACCTTC. V is TRBV4-2 and J is TRBJ1-2, with 8 bases fitting TRBD1. J lost 0 bases, V lost 2 bases, and 2 bases had no gene match. The V gene's germline CDR1 is LGHNA and CDR2 YNFKEQ. CDR3 size: 15 residues.

Only one count was recorded for this clonotype. This sequence joins TRBV24-1 and TRBJ1-2; TRBD1 matches 7 bases. The CDR3 consists of 14 residues. Germline-derived CDR1 and CDR2 are KGHDR and SFDVKD. V shed 4 bases and J 4 bases; nucleotides not matched to a gene: 5. Here the CDR3 reads CATSERDSLYGYTF. In DNA form, the CDR3 reads TGTGCCACCAGTGAACGGGACAGCCTCTATGGCTACACCTTC.

J is TRBJ2-3 and V is TRBV10-3; 8 bases fit TRBD2. With V trimmed by 8 bases and J by 6 bases, 4 bases remained unmatched. The germline V gene encodes CDR1 ENHRY and CDR2 SYGVKD. The CDR3 sequence is 12 residues long. The chain's CDR3 is CAILAGTDTQYF. CDR3 coding DNA: TGTGCCATCCTAGCGGGTACGGATACGCAGTATTTT.

The chain employs TRBV4-2 and TRBJ2-7; D is unresolved. The CDR3 loop spans 17 amino acids. Germline CDR1 and CDR2: LGHNA and YNFKEQ. V lost 0 bases to trimming and J lost 3 bases, with 18 bases between them. Here the CDR3 reads CASSQDLIPLGGYEQYF. As DNA, the CDR3 is TGTGCCAGCAGCCAAGATTTGATCCCCCTCGGTGGCTACGAGCAGTACTTC.

J is TRBJ1-1 and V is TRBV7-3; D not resolved. The length of the CDR3 is 15 residues. V lost 5 bases and J 2 bases, leaving 15 bases between the germline ends. Germline V gives CDR1 SGHTA, CDR2 FQGTGA. This CDR3 reads CASSLSLDGNTEAFF. CDR3 DNA sequence: TGTGCCAGCAGCCTCAGCCTGGACGGTAACACTGAAGCTTTCTTT.

This clonotype was seen at least ten times. The CDR3 sequence: CASSLGGRRDEQFF. CDR3 sequence (DNA): TGTGCCAGCAGTTTAGGCGGCAGGCGCGATGAGCAGTTCTTC. The chain employs TRBV12-3 or TRBV12-4 and TRBJ2-1; D is unresolved. The CDR3 extends over 14 amino acids. The germline V and J ends were trimmed by 1 base and 8 bases, with 12 bases remaining between them.

The sample holds many counts of this clonotype. This chain connects TRBV12-3 or TRBV12-4 to TRBJ2-7; D remains ambiguous. CDR3 length: 12 amino acids. V lost 3 bases to trimming and J lost 3 bases, with 6 bases between them. The CDR3 region has the DNA TGTGCCAGCAGTTTTAGGGACTACGAGCAGTACTTC. Translation gives CASSFRDYEQYF.

This chain joins TRBV20-1 and TRBJ2-3; D may be TRBD1 (5 bases). This CDR3 spans 14 amino acids. Germline CDR1 reads DFQATT; CDR2 reads SNEGSKA (reference sequence). V dropped 2 bases and J dropped 2 bases, with 11 bases sitting between them. The CDR3 region has the DNA TGCAGTGCTAGATTTCCAGGGCCCACAGATACGCAGTATTTT. Residues: CSARFPGPTDTQYF.

This clonotype was detected many times. The rearrangement joins TRBV11-2 to TRBJ2-7; TRBD2 matches 10 bases. CDR3 length equals 16 residues. Per the germline V gene, CDR1 is SGHAT and CDR2 is FQNNGV. J lost 4 bases, V lost 0 bases, and 6 bases had no gene match. CDR3 coding DNA: TGTGCCAGCAGCTTAGAAAACCCAGCGGGAGGGTACGAGCAGTACTTC. Translating it yields CASSLENPAGGYEQYF. Based on the CDR3 plus reference TRBV11-2 and TRBJ2-7, the full variable domain is EAGVAQSPRYKIIEKRQSVAFWCNPISGHATLYWYQQILGQGPKLLIQFQNNGVVDDSQLPKDRFSAERLKGVDSTLKIQPAKLEDSAVYLCASSLENPAGGYEQYFGPGTRLTVT.

Regarding this clonotype: Its ends do not fully match the called genes, so a read error is possible. The chain is built from TRBV7-2 and TRBJ2-3; D gene uncertain. The germline V gene has CDR1 SGHTA and CDR2 FQGNSA. CDR3 length equals 14 residues. The CDR3 sequence: CASSLRHGPDTQYF. In DNA form, the CDR3 reads TGTGCAAGCAGCTTAAGACATGGACCAGATACGCAGTATTTT. The whole variable domain, remainder taken from reference TRBV7-2 and TRBJ2-3, is GAGVSQSPSNKVTEKGKDVELRCDPISGHTALYWYRQSLGQGLEFLIYFQGNSAPDKSGLPSDRFSAERTGGSVSTLTIQRTQQEDSAVYLCASSLRHGPDTQYFGPGTRLTVL.

This clonotype came up a few times. The rearrangement links TRBV6-5 to TRBJ2-7, with TRBD1 matching over 9 bases. After removal of 0 bases from V and 4 bases from J, the junction contained 4 bases not matched to a gene. The CDR3 runs 15 residues. From germline, CDR1 is MNHEY and CDR2 SVGAGI. The CDR3, as DNA: TGTGCCAGCAGTTACTCGGGACAGGGACGGTACGAGCAGTACTTC. Protein sequence: CASSYSGQGRYEQYF.

As concerns this clonotype: A read error may be the cause here, since a much bigger clone is one base away. The chain uses TRBV7-3 and TRBJ2-1, with 8 bases identical to TRBD2. The germline gives CDR1 SGHTA, CDR2 FQGTGA. This CDR3 has 15 amino acids. The CDR3 is CAGSSRSGTYNEQFF. As DNA, the CDR3 is TGTGCCGGCAGCTCCCGTAGCGGGACCTACAATGAGCAGTTCTTC.

Written as DNA, the CDR3 is TGCAGTGCTAGTTCGGGGAATGGGTTAGGAAACACCATATATTTT. Protein product: CSASSGNGLGNTIYF. This chain joins TRBV20-1 and TRBJ1-3; D gene uncertain. CDR1 is DFQATT and CDR2 is SNEGSKA in the germline V gene (reference sequence). The ends were cut back, 3 bases at V and 4 bases at J, with 16 bases in the middle. The CDR3 covers 15 residues.

This clonotype occurred a few times. This rearrangement joins TRBV7-3 to TRBJ2-1; D is unclear. CDR3 length equals 13 residues. Germline lookup yields CDR1 SGHTA and CDR2 FQGTGA. Trimming cost V 5 bases and J 7 bases, with 12 bases left between them. CDR3 protein: CASSTTAWNEQFF. The CDR3 DNA is TGTGCCAGCAGCACCACCGCGTGGAATGAGCAGTTCTTC.

This chain uses TRBV7-2 with TRBJ1-5, with D unclear. This CDR3 comprises 14 residues. V was cut by 2 bases and J by 4 bases, with 9 bases left in between. In germline, CDR1 is SGHTA, CDR2 FQGNSA. The CDR3 coding sequence is TGTGCCAGCAGCTTAAGGGCAGCAAATCAGCCCCAGCATTTT. As protein: CASSLRAANQPQHF. The full variable domain, in which reference TRBV7-2 and TRBJ1-5 provide the parts outside the CDR3, is GAGVSQSPSNKVTEKGKDVELRCDPISGHTALYWYRQSLGQGLEFLIYFQGNSAPDKSGLPSDRFSAERTGGSVSTLTIQRTQQEDSAVYLCASSLRAANQPQHFGDGTRLSIL.

This clonotype was seen a handful of times. The chain links TRBV12-3 or TRBV12-4 to TRBJ1-4; D is unclear. The CDR3 covers 14 residues. V was pared by 7 bases and J by 6 bases, with 15 bases between. The CDR3 DNA follows: TGTGCCAGCACCTTTACGGTGATAGATGAAAAACTGTTTTTT. Amino acid sequence: CASTFTVIDEKLFF.

The table lists this clonotype with a few counts. Relative to the germline gene, one junction end is altered; a read error may explain this. The J gene is TRBJ2-5, the V gene TRBV5-1, with 7 bases matching TRBD1. Germline V gives CDR1 SGHRS, CDR2 YFSETQ. The CDR3 has 16 residues. Here the CDR3 reads CASRLASDRAQETTYF. CDR3 nucleotides: TGCGCAAGCAGATTGGCTTCTGACAGGGCCCAAGAGACCACGTACTTC. Full variable domain (outside the CDR3, taken from reference TRBV5-1 and TRBJ2-5): KAGVTQTPRYLIKTRGQQVTLSCSPISGHRSVSWYQQTPGQGLQFLFEYFSETQRNKGNFPGRFSGRQFSNSRSEMNVSTLELGDSALYLCASRLASDRAQETTYFGPGTRLLVL.

In its sample, this clonotype was seen many times. The J gene is TRBJ2-7, the V gene TRBV7-2; 11 positions agree with TRBD2. The CDR3 runs to 15 residues. The V segment lost 5 bases and the J segment 0 bases; nucleotides outside the gene matches: 3. The germline V gene has CDR1 SGHTA and CDR2 FQGNSA. The DNA for the CDR3 is TGTGCCAGCAGCCCTACTAGCGGGAGCTCCTACGAGCAGTACTTC. Amino acid sequence: CASSPTSGSSYEQYF.

This chain uses TRBV28 with TRBJ2-7; TRBD1 or TRBD2 may be the D gene (5 bases each). V lost 6 bases and J 4 bases, leaving 13 bases between the germline ends. This CDR3 has 13 residues. Germline CDR1 and CDR2: MDHEN and SYDVKM. The CDR3 region is CASRGRQGYEQYF. CDR3 DNA: TGTGCCAGCAGGGGACGTCAGGGATACGAGCAGTACTTC.

The rearrangement links TRBV27 to TRBJ2-1, with D perhaps assigned TRBD1 or TRBD2 (5 bases each). Germline V CDR1 and CDR2: MNHEY, SMNVEV (reference sequence). This CDR3 has 15 residues. The V end lost 7 bases, the J end lost 8 bases, and 21 bases lay between the germline ends. CDR3 amino acids: CASKARAGGQYEQFF. DNA of the CDR3: TGTGCCAGCAAAGCGAGGGCAGGCGGACAATATGAGCAGTTCTTC.